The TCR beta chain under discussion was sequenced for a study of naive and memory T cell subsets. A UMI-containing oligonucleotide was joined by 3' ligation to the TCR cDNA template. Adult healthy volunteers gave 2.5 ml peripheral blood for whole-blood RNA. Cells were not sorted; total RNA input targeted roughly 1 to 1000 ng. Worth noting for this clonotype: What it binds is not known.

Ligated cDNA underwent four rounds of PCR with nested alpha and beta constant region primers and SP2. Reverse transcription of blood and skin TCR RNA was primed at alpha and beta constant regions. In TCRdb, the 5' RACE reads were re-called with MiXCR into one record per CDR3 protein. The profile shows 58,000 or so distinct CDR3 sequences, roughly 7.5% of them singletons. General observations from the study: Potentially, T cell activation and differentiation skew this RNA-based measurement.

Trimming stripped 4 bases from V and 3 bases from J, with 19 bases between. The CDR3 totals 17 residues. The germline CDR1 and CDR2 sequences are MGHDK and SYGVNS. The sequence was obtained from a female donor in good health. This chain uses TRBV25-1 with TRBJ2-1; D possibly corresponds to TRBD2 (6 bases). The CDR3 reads CASSGGGMTRCYNEQFF. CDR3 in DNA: TGTGCCAGCAGTGGGGGCGGGATGACTCGCTGCTACAATGAGCAGTTCTTC.